This TCR beta chain was identified during a study of CD8 T cells in ankylosing spondylitis. Using its own MiXCR run on the 5' RACE reads, TCRdb lists one record per CDR3 protein. The table has some 800,000 distinct CDR3 sequences, approximately 12% seen once. Study-wide findings and caveats: Disease-linked clones displayed a CD8+ phenotype and appeared relatively rarely in peripheral blood. A motif in TCR beta, a set of about eight highly homologous variants, appeared characteristic of ankylosing spondylitis blood.

As regards this clonotype: The antigen is undetermined.

The V gene's germline CDR1 is MDHEN and CDR2 SYDVKM. J gave up 2 bases and V 6 bases, and 9 bases lay outside the gene matches. The CDR3 runs to 17 residues. The chain employs TRBV28 and TRBJ2-3, with TRBD2 matching over 12 bases. The sequence came from a male donor with ankylosing spondylitis. The sample taken for sequencing was blood, either unsorted or a sorted T cell fraction (not recorded which). This CDR3 is CASSKRLAGDFTDTQYF. CDR3 nucleotide sequence: TGTGCCAGCAGCAAAAGACTAGCGGGAGACTTCACAGATACGCAGTATTTT.